These 15 T cell receptor beta chains came from one sample sequenced in a study of T cell changes during pregnancy in multiple sclerosis (dated by TCRdb to between 2019 and 2020). Libraries were prepared through the immunoSEQ multiplex PCR assay. TCRdb re-hosts the immuneACCESS table, in-frame sequences only. Its copies lack some clones; in the studies checked, an unresolved V gene accounts for under half of them, and the cause for the rest is not known. Here the sample has approximately 50,000 clones; over 80% occur a single time. Of the sample, approximately 10% is held by the ten largest clones. Source: CD8+ T cells from peripheral blood mononuclear cells, taken after pregnancy. Source of these receptors: a female donor with multiple sclerosis, enrolled in a pregnancy study.

This chain uses TRBV2 with TRBJ2-1, with TRBD2 matching 8 bases. V was clipped by 3 bases and J by 4 bases; unmatched bases: 5. Germline V gene lookup returns CDR1 SNHLY and CDR2 FYNNEI. The CDR3 loop spans 15 amino acids. The CDR3 bases are TGTGCCAGCAGTGACAGCGGGGGAGAGTACAATGAGCAGTTCTTC. It encodes CASSDSGGEYNEQFF.

The table lists this clone with a count of one. V gene TRBV10-2 combines with J gene TRBJ2-3; 7 bases agree with TRBD2. Germline CDR1 is WSHSY and CDR2 is SAAADI. The J segment lost 6 bases and the V segment lost 7 bases, leaving 7 bases of the junction unmatched. The CDR3 sequence is 13 residues long. The CDR3 region is CASNGGDGDTQYF. The CDR3 DNA is TGCGCCAGCAATGGGGGGGATGGGGATACGCAGTATTTT.

This clone appeared a single time. The J gene is TRBJ2-7, the V gene TRBV6-5; the match to TRBD1 covers 7 bases. In germline, CDR1 is MNHEY, CDR2 SVGAGI. There are 15 residues in the CDR3. The V gene end was trimmed by 0 bases and the J gene end by 7 bases; junction bases not matched to a gene: 9. In DNA, the CDR3 is TGTGCCAGCAGTTACTCACAGGGGCGGCCCCGGGAGCAGTACTTC. It encodes CASSYSQGRPREQYF.

V usage is TRBV4-1 and J usage is TRBJ1-1; 7 nucleotides agree with TRBD1. J lost 1 base, V lost 2 bases, and 4 bases had no gene match. In germline, CDR1 is MGHRA, CDR2 YSYEKL. CDR3 length equals 15 residues. CDR3 DNA sequence: TGCGCCAGCAGCCAACCTAGGGACAGGAACACTGAAGCTTTCTTT. Residues: CASSQPRDRNTEAFF.

The rearrangement links TRBV6-1 to TRBJ2-7, with a tentative D call TRBD2 (6 bases). CDR3 length: 15 amino acids. The V end was cut by 6 bases, the J end by 2 bases, with 17 bases between. Germline V gives CDR1 MNHNS, CDR2 SASEGT. CDR3 bases: TGTGCCAGCAGCCCTACGGGGGAAGGGGCCTACGAGCAGTACTTC. As protein: CASSPTGEGAYEQYF.

This clone has a handful of counts. This rearrangement joins TRBV29-1 to TRBJ1-1; the match to TRBD1 covers 7 bases. Germline assignment: CDR1 SQVTM and CDR2 ANQGSEA. V was pared by 7 bases and J by 5 bases, with 7 bases of the junction left unmatched. This CDR3 is built from 12 residues. CDR3 DNA sequence: TGCAGCGCCCCGCTACAGGGGACTGAAGCTTTCTTT. Its protein product is CSAPLQGTEAFF.

The V call is TRBV27, the J call TRBJ1-3; D might be TRBD1 (5 bases). The CDR3 sequence is 15 residues long. Trimming took 2 bases from V and 0 from J, leaving 8 bases between them. CDR1 is MNHEY, CDR2 SMNVEV, per germline (reference sequence). CDR3 in DNA: TGTGCCAGCAGTTTAGGTAGGGGCTCTGGAAACACCATATATTTT. Translation gives CASSLGRGSGNTIYF.

The J gene is TRBJ1-6, the V gene TRBV4-2; D gene ambiguous. CDR3 size: 15 residues. The V end lost 0 bases, the J end lost 6 bases, and 9 bases lay between the germline ends. Looked up from germline, CDR1 is LGHNA and CDR2 is YNFKEQ. The CDR3 bases are TGTGCCAGCAGCCAAGAACATGTCACTAATTCACCCCTCCACTTT. As protein: CASSQEHVTNSPLHF.

This clone occurred once. The chain links TRBV7-8 to TRBJ2-1, with a weak D call TRBD2 (6 bases). Germline loops: CDR1 SGHVS, CDR2 FQNEAQ. The CDR3 contains 20 residues. V lost 0 bases, J lost 0 bases, and 21 bases lay in between. CDR3 loop: CASSLAGWGTSPSSYNEQFF. The DNA for the CDR3 is TGTGCCAGCAGCTTAGCGGGCTGGGGGACTTCCCCGAGCTCCTACAATGAGCAGTTCTTC. The complete variable domain, with remaining parts taken from reference TRBV7-8 and TRBJ2-1, reads GAGVSQSPRYKVAKRGQDVALRCDPISGHVSLFWYQQALGQGPEFLTYFQNEAQLDKSGLPSDRFFAERPEGSVSTLKIQRTQQEDSAVYLCASSLAGWGTSPSSYNEQFFGPGTRLTVL.

The V gene is TRBV19, the J gene TRBJ2-2; 7 bases agree with TRBD2. The CDR3 contains 16 residues. J lost 4 bases, V lost 1 base, and 6 bases had no gene match. In germline, CDR1 is LNHDA, CDR2 SQIVND (reference sequence). The CDR3 nucleotides read TGTGCCAGTAGTATAGTTGGTGGGGAGGGCACCGGGGAGCTGTTTTTT. Residues: CASSIVGGEGTGELFF.

The chain combines TRBV2 with TRBJ2-7, with TRBD2 matching 10 bases. This CDR3 has 16 amino acids. Trimming cost V 2 bases and J 2 bases; bases outside gene matches: 6. CDR1 SNHLY and CDR2 FYNNEI come from the germline V gene. CDR3 residues: CASSERTSGSPYEQYF. CDR3 coding DNA: TGTGCCAGCAGTGAACGGACTAGCGGTTCCCCCTACGAGCAGTACTTC.

This rearrangement joins TRBV9 to TRBJ2-7; 8 bases map to TRBD2. Germline CDR1 and CDR2: SGDLS and YYNGEE. J gave up 3 bases and V 4 bases, and 6 bases lay outside the gene matches. The CDR3 length is 14 residues. The CDR3 reads CASSPPGGGYEQYF. Written as DNA, the CDR3 is TGTGCCAGCAGCCCGCCGGGGGGGGGCTACGAGCAGTACTTC.

The chain links TRBV5-4 to TRBJ2-1; the D gene is possibly TRBD2 (7 bases). The CDR3 loop spans 15 amino acids. Germline-derived CDR1 and CDR2 are SGHNT and YYREEE (reference sequence). Deletions cut 4 bases from V and 7 bases from J, with 18 bases between. The CDR3 sequence: CASSPYSGGGNEQFF. Written as DNA, the CDR3 is TGTGCCAGCAGCCCGTACTCGGGGGGCGGGAATGAGCAGTTCTTC. Based on the CDR3 plus reference TRBV5-4 and TRBJ2-1, the full variable domain is ETGVTQSPTHLIKTRGQQVTLRCSSQSGHNTVSWYQQALGQGPQFIFQYYREEENGRGNFPPRFSGLQFPNYSSELNVNALELDDSALYLCASSPYSGGGNEQFFGPGTRLTVL.

This chain joins TRBV11-2 and TRBJ2-6; maybe TRBD2 (6 bases). Looked up from germline, CDR1 is SGHAT and CDR2 is FQNNGV. CDR3 length: 20 amino acids. V lost 0 bases and J lost 4, with 22 bases in between. CDR3 nucleotides: TGTGCCAGCAGCTTAGATCACGATGCTGGGGACTCATCGGGGGCCAACGTCCTGACTTTC. It translates to CASSLDHDAGDSSGANVLTF.

This chain links TRBV5-4 with TRBJ1-2; 10 bases are a match to TRBD1. The V gene end was trimmed by 2 bases and the J gene end by 6 bases; junction bases not matched to a gene: 1. This CDR3 has 13 residues. Germline-derived CDR1 and CDR2 are SGHNT and YYREEE (reference sequence). The CDR3: CASSFGTGDGYTF. As DNA, the CDR3 is TGTGCCAGCAGCTTCGGGACAGGGGATGGCTACACCTTC.